The rows below give T cell receptor beta chains drawn from one sample of a study of cytomegalovirus exposure and HLA in healthy donors. Measured with immunoSEQ multiplex PCR; TCRdb has only the in-frame clones, and not every one. The sample features roughly 200,000 clones, with 6.5% in its top ten. Sequenced input: PBMCs. These TCRs come from a man under 40 in good health and CMV-seronegative. Each CDR3 is given with its conserved first and last residue. A D gene is named only where the DNA matches it firmly.

v_gene	d_gene	j_gene	CDR3aa	CDR3nt
TRBV11-3	-	TRBJ1-3	CASSLGASSSGNTIYF	TGTGCCAGCAGCTTAGGAGCGAGCAGCTCTGGAAACACCATATATTTT
TRBV5-4	-	TRBJ1-2	CASRGPEGNGYTF	TGTGCCAGCAGGGGGCCGGAGGGCAATGGCTACACCTTC
TRBV5-1	TRBD1	TRBJ2-3	CASSSLDRGPTDTQYF	TGCGCCAGCAGCTCCCTCGACAGGGGGCCCACAGATACGCAGTATTTT
TRBV28	-	TRBJ2-5	CASSLRAGRRETQYF	TGTGCCAGCAGCCTCCGGGCGGGGAGAAGAGAGACCCAGTACTTC
TRBV28	TRBD1	TRBJ2-7	CASSSGQGSIYEQYF	TGTGCCAGCAGTTCCGGACAGGGGTCGATTTACGAGCAGTACTTC
TRBV5-1	-	TRBJ1-1	CASSLSDPSTEAFF	TGCGCCAGCAGCTTAAGCGACCCGAGCACTGAAGCTTTCTTT
TRBV11-1	TRBD1	TRBJ2-7	CASSLAGQGPYEQYF	TGTGCCAGCAGCTTAGCGGGACAGGGACCCTACGAGCAGTACTTC
TRBV9	TRBD2	TRBJ2-7	CASSAPSLAGVREQYF	TGTGCCAGCAGCGCCCCTTCCCTAGCGGGAGTTCGGGAGCAGTACTTC
TRBV6-5	TRBD1	TRBJ2-7	CASRRGRSYEQYF	TGTGCCAGCAGGAGGGGGCGTTCCTACGAGCAGTACTTC
TRBV2	TRBD1	TRBJ1-5	CASSVKQGGTGNQPQHF	TGTGCCAGCAGTGTAAAACAGGGGGGTACGGGCAATCAGCCCCAGCATTTT
TRBV11-2	TRBD2	TRBJ2-5	CASSSTRRGVLGTQYF	TGTGCCAGCAGCTCTACCCGGCGGGGGGTATTGGGGACCCAGTACTTC
TRBV19	TRBD2	TRBJ2-5	CASSIIAGGRETQYF	TGTGCCAGTAGTATAATAGCGGGGGGGCGGGAGACCCAGTACTTC
TRBV7-2	-	TRBJ1-3	CASSRPRISGNTIYF	TGTGCCAGCAGCCGCCCGCGGATCTCTGGAAACACCATATATTTT
TRBV27	-	TRBJ2-1	CASSPYSPHLSNEQFF	TGTGCCAGCAGTCCCTACTCGCCCCACCTCTCCAATGAGCAGTTCTTC
TRBV7-9	-	TRBJ1-1	CASSPRAGLNTEAFF	TGTGCCAGCAGCCCAAGGGCAGGGCTGAACACTGAAGCTTTCTTT
TRBV19	TRBD2	TRBJ2-3	CASRLAGPSTDTQYF	TGTGCCAGCAGACTAGCGGGGCCTAGCACAGATACGCAGTATTTT
TRBV6-5	-	TRBJ1-1	CASSLSLMNTEAFF	TGTGCCAGCAGTTTGTCCCTTATGAACACTGAAGCTTTCTTT
TRBV4-1	-	TRBJ1-3	CASSQTESGNTIYF	TGCGCCAGCAGCCAGACAGAGTCTGGAAACACCATATATTTT
TRBV5-1	-	TRBJ2-3	CASSLSPNGVADTQYF	TGCGCCAGCAGCTTGTCTCCCAACGGGGTGGCAGATACGCAGTATTTT
TRBV19	TRBD2	TRBJ2-7	CASSIQPSTSLAGDEQYF	TGTGCCAGTAGTATCCAACCCTCAACCTCACTAGCGGGAGACGAGCAGTACTTC
TRBV6-5	TRBD1	TRBJ2-2	CASSWTGAGELFF	TGTGCCAGCAGCTGGACAGGGGCCGGGGAGCTGTTTTTT
TRBV9	TRBD1	TRBJ2-1	CASSRDRGLYNEQFF	TGTGCCAGCAGCCGCGACAGGGGGCTATACAATGAGCAGTTCTTC
TRBV20-1	-	TRBJ1-2	CSANLYGYTF	TGCAGTGCTAATCTCTATGGCTACACCTTC
TRBV7-9	-	TRBJ2-2	CASSSRVTDNTGELFF	TGTGCCAGCAGCTCCAGGGTAACTGATAACACCGGGGAGCTGTTTTTT
TRBV30	-	TRBJ2-7	CAWSVIGGEQYF	TGTGCCTGGAGTGTGATAGGAGGCGAGCAGTACTTC
TRBV5-1	TRBD2	TRBJ2-5	CASSLVRGAEETQYF	TGCGCCAGCAGCTTGGTGCGGGGGGCCGAAGAGACCCAGTACTTC
TRBV28	-	TRBJ1-1	CASSPSVNTEAFF	TGTGCCAGCAGTCCCTCGGTGAACACTGAAGCTTTCTTT
TRBV27	-	TRBJ2-7	CASSPSGGDRVYEQYF	TGTGCCAGCAGCCCCAGCGGGGGGGACAGGGTGTACGAGCAGTACTTC
TRBV9	TRBD1	TRBJ1-3	CASSVEQGGLPGNTIYF	TGTGCCAGCAGCGTAGAGCAGGGGGGTTTACCTGGAAACACCATATATTTT
TRBV27	-	TRBJ2-1	CASSRDLLSYNEQFF	TGTGCCAGCAGCCGGGACTTACTGTCCTACAATGAGCAGTTCTTC
TRBV27	TRBD2	TRBJ2-5	CASSPTGTSGPHQETQYF	TGTGCCAGCAGTCCCACCGGGACTAGCGGGCCACACCAAGAGACCCAGTACTTC
TRBV19	TRBD1	TRBJ2-5	CASSTPGQSQETQYF	TGTGCCAGTAGTACGCCGGGACAGTCCCAAGAGACCCAGTACTTC
TRBV2	-	TRBJ1-3	CASSGGNTIYF	TGTGCCAGCTCGGGTGGAAACACCATATATTTT
TRBV5-1	TRBD1	TRBJ2-7	CASSWTGDSYEQYF	TGCGCCAGCAGCTGGACAGGGGACTCCTACGAGCAGTACTTC
TRBV7-9	TRBD2	TRBJ2-5	CASIDTGGGETQYF	TGTGCCAGCATCGACACGGGGGGAGGGGAGACCCAGTACTTC
TRBV10-2	TRBD2	TRBJ2-7	CASSEAGGSEQYF	TGCGCCAGCAGTGAAGCGGGGGGAAGCGAGCAGTACTTC
TRBV14	-	TRBJ2-1	CASSPPQWADSPHAHEQFF	TGTGCCAGCAGCCCTCCCCAGTGGGCCGACAGCCCCCACGCCCATGAGCAGTTCTTC
TRBV7-9	-	TRBJ2-6	CASSLVTDRIYSGANVLTF	TGTGCCAGCAGCTTAGTAACAGACAGGATTTACTCTGGGGCCAACGTCCTGACTTTC
TRBV4-1	-	TRBJ2-7	CASSQVVRGDFYEQYF	TGCGCCAGCAGCCAAGTCGTCAGGGGTGATTTCTACGAGCAGTACTTC
TRBV6-5	-	TRBJ1-2	CASIIRGGYGVDYTF	TGTGCCAGCATCATACGGGGAGGGTATGGAGTCGACTACACCTTC
TRBV7-8	-	TRBJ2-5	CASSLTPSGNTKETQYF	TGTGCCAGCAGCTTAACCCCCTCGGGGAACACGAAAGAGACCCAGTACTTC
TRBV14	-	TRBJ1-1	CASSQTGNTEAFF	TGCGCCAGCAGCCAAACAGGGAACACTGAAGCTTTCTTT
TRBV29-1	TRBD1	TRBJ1-2	CSHGQGTGYTF	TGCAGCCATGGACAGGGCACTGGCTACACCTTC
TRBV6-5	-	TRBJ2-7	CASSYSATAFGEQYF	TGTGCCAGCAGTTACTCGGCGACAGCCTTCGGGGAGCAGTACTTC
TRBV4-3	-	TRBJ2-3	CASSRKGETDTQYF	TGCGCCAGCAGCCGTAAGGGGGAGACAGATACGCAGTATTTT
TRBV9	-	TRBJ2-7	CASSTGSEAYEQYF	TGTGCCAGCAGTACGGGGTCGGAAGCCTACGAGCAGTACTTC
TRBV15	TRBD2	TRBJ2-5	CATSSYGTSNNQETQYF	TGTGCCACCAGCAGTTACGGGACTAGTAATAACCAAGAGACCCAGTACTTC
TRBV28	-	TRBJ1-2	CASSFTALGGTF	TGTGCCAGCAGTTTTACGGCCTTGGGGGGTACCTTC
TRBV2	TRBD2	TRBJ2-2	CATHPGLAGDGTGELFF	TGTGCCACCCACCCGGGACTAGCGGGAGATGGCACCGGGGAGCTGTTTTTT
TRBV27	-	TRBJ1-2	CASSSRRTNYGYTF	TGTGCCAGCAGTTCGCGGCGGACTAACTATGGCTACACCTTC
TRBV5-4	TRBD1	TRBJ2-2	CASSQQGASGELFF	TGTGCCAGCAGCCAACAGGGGGCTTCCGGGGAGCTGTTTTTT
TRBV15	-	TRBJ2-3	CATSRALAGTDTQYF	TGTGCCACCAGCAGAGCCCTTGCGGGCACAGATACGCAGTATTTT
TRBV7-9	-	TRBJ2-3	CASSFFARREDTQYF	TGTGCCAGCAGCTTTTTCGCGCGGCGGGAAGATACGCAGTATTTT
TRBV11-3	TRBD1	TRBJ1-6	CASSQRTGWVHF	TGTGCCAGCAGCCAACGGACAGGGTGGGTCCACTTT
TRBV5-1	-	TRBJ2-3	CASSLIGDGRITDTQYF	TGCGCCAGCAGCTTGATCGGGGATGGCAGAATCACAGATACGCAGTATTTT